The 32 T cell receptor beta chains listed next were all sequenced from one sample in a study of T-cell reconstitution after alpha-beta-depleted transplantation in children. The library targeted TCRbeta and was prepared with unique molecular identifiers. TCRdb redid the calling of the PCR reads with MiXCR, one entry per CDR3 protein. Among about 300,000 distinct CDR3 sequences listed, about 9.4% were seen once. The starting material was PBMCs, obtained before TCRalphabeta/CD19-depleted stem cell transplant. The receptors were gathered from a boy under two years old with acute myeloid leukemia, due to receive a stem cell transplant.

On this clonotype itself: A read error may be the cause here, since a much bigger clone is one base away. The CDR3 protein is CSVNREYSYTF. The CDR3 bases are TGCAGCGTGAATAGGGAGTATAGCTACACCTTC. The rearrangement joins TRBV29-1 to TRBJ1-2, with unresolved D. The CDR3 sequence is 11 residues long. Germline assignment: CDR1 SQVTM and CDR2 ANQGSEA. With 6 bases removed from V and 9 bases from J, the gap between germline ends came to 14 bases.

This clonotype turned up a few times. This chain joins TRBV28 and TRBJ2-2; D call uncertain. CDR3 length: 13 residues. V lost 7 bases to trimming and J lost 4 bases, with 10 bases between them. The germline V gene has CDR1 MDHEN and CDR2 SYDVKM. The CDR3 DNA sequence: TGTGCCAGCATTCCCGGGTTCACCGGGGAGCTGTTTTTT. Translated: CASIPGFTGELFF.

This clonotype occurred many times. This chain links TRBV24-1 with TRBJ2-5; TRBD2 matches 9 bases. The CDR3 spans 16 residues. The germline V gene has CDR1 KGHDR and CDR2 SFDVKD. V was pared by 6 bases and J by 2 bases, with 9 bases of the junction left unmatched. The CDR3 bases are TGTGCCACCAGTACCCCGGGACTAGCTTATCAAGAGACCCAGTACTTC. Protein sequence: CATSTPGLAYQETQYF.

Ten or more counts support this clonotype. The V gene is TRBV20-1, the J gene TRBJ2-4; 9 nucleotides line up with TRBD1. From germline, CDR1 is DFQATT and CDR2 SNEGSKA (reference sequence). This CDR3 is built from 13 residues. J gave up 8 bases and V 5 bases, and 7 bases lay outside the gene matches. The CDR3 loop reads CSACGDRVDIQYF. The CDR3, as DNA: TGCAGTGCTTGTGGGGACAGGGTTGACATTCAGTACTTC.

This clonotype was seen at least ten times. The rearrangement uses TRBV11-2 and TRBJ2-1; tentatively, D is TRBD2 (5 bases). The CDR3 contains 18 residues. Germline V gives CDR1 SGHAT, CDR2 FQNNGV. V lost 5 bases, J lost 0 bases, and 20 bases lay in between. CDR3 DNA: TGTGCCAGCAGCCAAACATTCGGACTGCGTAGCTCCTACAATGAGCAGTTCTTC. Protein sequence: CASSQTFGLRSSYNEQFF.

This clonotype occurred many times. The rearrangement links TRBV4-3 to TRBJ2-1, with D possibly matching TRBD1 (5 bases). Trimming left V 0 bases short and J 2 bases short, with 11 bases between. The CDR3 totals 16 residues. The germline V gene has CDR1 LGHNA and CDR2 YSLEER. CDR3 sequence (DNA): TGCGCCAGCAGCCAAGATCGCCAGGGCGCCTACAATGAGCAGTTCTTC. This encodes CASSQDRQGAYNEQFF.

This clonotype was recorded at least ten times. CDR3 nucleotide sequence: TGTGCCAGCAGTTTAGATGTTTACGAGCAGTACTTC. This encodes CASSLDVYEQYF. This sequence joins TRBV12-3 or TRBV12-4 and TRBJ2-7; D not resolved. The CDR3 consists of 12 residues. V lost 1 base and J 4 bases, leaving 5 bases between the germline ends.

This clonotype was recorded at least ten times. V gene TRBV20-1 combines with J gene TRBJ1-5, with TRBD1 matching 8 bases. The germline gives CDR1 DFQATT, CDR2 SNEGSKA (reference sequence). J gave up 4 bases and V 2 bases, and 7 bases lay outside the gene matches. The CDR3 runs 15 residues. The chain's CDR3 is CSARLPGQANQPQHF. The CDR3 DNA sequence: TGCAGTGCTAGACTTCCGGGACAGGCTAATCAGCCCCAGCATTTT.

The table lists this clonotype with many counts. The CDR3, as DNA: TGTGCCAGTAGCCTAAACGGGTTTAGCACAGATACGCAGTATTTT. It specifies CASSLNGFSTDTQYF. The V and J genes are TRBV19 and TRBJ2-3; D unclear. Trimming cost V 6 bases and J 0 bases, with 13 bases left between them. Germline CDR1 reads LNHDA; CDR2 reads SQIVND (reference sequence). The CDR3 runs 15 residues.

Concerning this clonotype: Sequence at one end of the junction differs from germline and may be a read error. This chain links TRBV27 with TRBJ2-3, with no clear D. This CDR3 has 12 residues. Germline CDR1 is MNHEY and CDR2 is SMNVEV (reference sequence). DNA for the CDR3: TGTGCCAGCAGTTTAGGAACAGATACGCAGTCTTTT. Amino acids: CASSLGTDTQSF.

V gene TRBV4-3 combines with J gene TRBJ1-2; D gene uncertain. V was pared by 0 bases and J by 4 bases, with 15 bases between. Germline V gives CDR1 LGHNA, CDR2 YSLEER. The CDR3 is made up of 16 amino acids. The CDR3 is CASSQDFLQSSYGYTF. The CDR3 nucleotides read TGCGCCAGCAGCCAAGATTTTTTACAATCTTCCTATGGCTACACCTTC.

CDR3 amino acids: CASSIQGANQPQHF. The CDR3 nucleotides are TGTGCCAGTAGTATACAGGGGGCCAATCAGCCCCAGCATTTT. The rearrangement joins TRBV19 to TRBJ1-5; 8 bases fit TRBD1. The V gene's germline CDR1 is LNHDA and CDR2 SQIVND (reference sequence). V was pared by 2 bases and J by 3 bases, with 0 bases of the junction left unmatched. The CDR3 length is 14 residues. Together with reference TRBV19 and TRBJ1-5, the CDR3 gives the full variable domain: DGGITQSPKYLFRKEGQNVTLSCEQNLNHDAMYWYRQDPGQGLRLIYYSQIVNDFQKGDIAEGYSVSREKKESFPLTVTSAQKNPTAFYLCASSIQGANQPQHFGDGTRLSIL.

The J gene is TRBJ1-6, the V gene TRBV18, with D tentatively TRBD1 (5 bases). This CDR3 contains 13 residues. Between the trimmed V and J ends, which lost 3 bases and 13 bases, there was a span of 13 bases. Per the germline V gene, CDR1 is KGHSH and CDR2 is LQKENI. The CDR3 here is CASSPLQWGPLHF. The CDR3 DNA reads as TGTGCCAGCTCACCGCTGCAATGGGGCCCCCTCCACTTT.

Ten or more counts support this clonotype. The V gene is TRBV12-3 or TRBV12-4, the J gene TRBJ1-1, with a weak D call TRBD1 (5 bases). V lost 5 bases and J lost 1, with 5 bases in between. CDR3 length: 12 amino acids. The CDR3 region has the DNA TGTGCCAGCAGTCAGGGGAACACTGAAGCTTTCTTT. Its protein is CASSQGNTEAFF.

This clonotype has ten or more counts. The rearrangement joins TRBV4-3 to TRBJ2-3; D remains unclear. Deletions cut 0 bases from V and 2 bases from J, with 9 bases between. This CDR3 is 15 amino acids long. Germline values: CDR1 LGHNA, CDR2 YSLEER. CDR3 loop: CASSQDLVYTDTQYF. The CDR3 coding sequence is TGCGCCAGCAGCCAAGATTTGGTATACACAGATACGCAGTATTTT.

The chain recombines TRBV4-3 with TRBJ1-1; D not certain. Trimming took off 1 base at V and 0 bases at J, with 12 bases between the two ends. There are 16 residues in the CDR3. Germline V gene sequence: CDR1 LGHNA, CDR2 YSLEER. The CDR3 nucleotides read TGCGCCAGCAGCCAAGCACGGTGGATAATGAACACTGAAGCTTTCTTT. Its protein product is CASSQARWIMNTEAFF.

The chain carries TRBV11-1 and TRBJ2-5; D might be TRBD2 (5 bases). This CDR3 comprises 13 residues. V dropped 4 bases and J dropped 7 bases, with 13 bases sitting between them. CDR1 and CDR2 from the germline V gene are SGHAT and FQDESV (reference sequence). This CDR3 is CASSWGSDGTQYF. In nucleotides, the CDR3 is TGTGCCAGCAGCTGGGGTAGCGACGGGACCCAGTACTTC. The whole variable domain, remainder taken from reference TRBV11-1 and TRBJ2-5, is EAEVAQSPRYKITEKSQAVAFWCDPISGHATLYWYRQILGQGPELLVQFQDESVVDDSQLPKDRFSAERLKGVDSTLKIQPAELGDSAMYLCASSWGSDGTQYFGPGTRLLVL.

This clonotype showed up many times. The chain employs TRBV7-9 and TRBJ1-5, with 10 bases lining up with TRBD1. This CDR3 spans 16 amino acids. V shed 6 bases, J shed 2 bases, and the junction held 7 bases outside the gene matches. Germline CDR1 and CDR2: SEHNR and FQNEAQ (reference sequence). The CDR3: CASSYSGTGGNQPQHF. The CDR3 coding sequence is TGTGCCAGCAGTTACTCCGGGACAGGGGGCAATCAGCCCCAGCATTTT.

This clonotype was observed many times. The gene calls are TRBV13 and TRBJ1-2; 7 bases line up with TRBD1. This CDR3 region has 15 residues. From germline, CDR1 is PRHDT and CDR2 FYEKMQ (reference sequence). V dropped 0 bases and J dropped 7; count of bases not matched to a gene: 8. The CDR3 here is CASSLGRWTGSGYTF. In nucleotides, the CDR3 is TGTGCCAGCAGCTTAGGGCGGTGGACAGGATCTGGCTACACCTTC.

This clonotype came up a few times. The CDR3 region is CASSFPGTRDSYEQYF. As DNA, the CDR3 is TGTGCCAGCAGTTTCCCGGGGACTAGGGACTCCTACGAGCAGTACTTC. The rearrangement uses TRBV6-2 or TRBV6-3 and TRBJ2-7; 8 positions agree with TRBD2. CDR3 size: 16 residues. The ends lost 4 bases at V and 0 bases at J; junction bases unmatched: 8. Germline V lookup: CDR1 MNHEY, CDR2 SVGEGT.

In its sample, this clonotype was seen many times. The rearrangement uses TRBV7-2 and TRBJ2-5; 9 nucleotides align to TRBD2. In germline, CDR1 is SGHTA, CDR2 FQGNSA. The CDR3 totals 16 residues. V gave up 4 bases and J gave up 1 base; unmatched junction bases: 7. This chain's CDR3 is CASSYGTSRGQETQYF. Here the CDR3 DNA reads TGTGCCAGCAGCTACGGGACTAGCCGGGGCCAAGAGACCCAGTACTTC.

This clonotype was counted between two and nine times. This chain connects TRBV11-1 to TRBJ2-3; 10 bases line up with TRBD1. V was pared by 4 bases and J by 6 bases, with 16 bases of the junction left unmatched. CDR3 length: 18 residues. Germline V lookup: CDR1 SGHAT, CDR2 FQDESV (reference sequence). The CDR3 loop reads CASSSGTRRDRGHDTQYF. The DNA for the CDR3 is TGTGCCAGCAGCTCAGGAACACGCCGGGACAGGGGCCACGATACGCAGTATTTT.

This rearrangement joins TRBV7-9 to TRBJ2-3, with 8 positions matching TRBD2. The CDR3 extends over 15 amino acids. The V segment lost 4 bases and the J segment 3 bases; nucleotides outside the gene matches: 6. Germline-derived CDR1 and CDR2 are SEHNR and FQNEAQ (reference sequence). CDR3 nucleotides: TGTGCCAGCAGCTGGGACGGGGGGGATACAGATACGCAGTATTTT. This encodes CASSWDGGDTDTQYF.

This clonotype was detected ten times or more. The V call is TRBV29-1, the J call TRBJ2-3, with 10 bases matching TRBD1. V lost 0 bases, J lost 2 bases, and 8 bases stayed unmatched. Germline CDR1 SQVTM, CDR2 ANQGSEA. This CDR3 has 17 amino acids. The CDR3, as DNA: TGCAGCGTTGAAGATCGGGTGACAGGGGGCATCACAGATACGCAGTATTTT. Translation: CSVEDRVTGGITDTQYF.

The sample holds many counts of this clonotype. The chain is built from TRBV28 and TRBJ2-1; 9 bases are shared with TRBD2. Germline CDR1 reads MDHEN; CDR2 reads SYDVKM. The CDR3 sequence is 16 residues long. V trimming: 2 bases; J trimming: 1 base; junction bases outside the gene matches: 3. The CDR3: CASSLGSGRSYNEQFF. CDR3 in DNA: TGTGCCAGCAGTTTAGGTAGCGGGAGATCCTACAATGAGCAGTTCTTC. Full variable domain (rest looked up from reference TRBV28 and TRBJ2-1): DVKVTQSSRYLVKRTGEKVFLECVQDMDHENMFWYRQDPGLGLRLIYFSYDVKMKEKGDIPEGYSVSREKKERFSLILESASTNQTSMYLCASSLGSGRSYNEQFFGPGTRLTVL.

This clonotype occurred many times. The J gene is TRBJ1-1, the V gene TRBV2; perhaps TRBD1 as D (5 bases). The CDR3 is 13 amino acids. V lost 2 bases, J lost 7 bases, and 11 bases lay in between. The germline V gene encodes CDR1 SNHLY and CDR2 FYNNEI. CDR3 nucleotide sequence: TGTGCCAGCAGTGAACTCGACAGCCTTGAAGCTTTCTTT. Translation gives CASSELDSLEAFF.

This clonotype appeared many times. This chain links TRBV5-1 with TRBJ1-1; D is uncertain. There are 13 residues in the CDR3. The germline V gene encodes CDR1 SGHRS and CDR2 YFSETQ. Between the trimmed V and J ends, which lost 0 bases and 4 bases, there was a span of 7 bases. The CDR3 DNA sequence: TGCGCCAGCAGCTTGGCCCTTACCACTGAAGCTTTCTTT. It translates to CASSLALTTEAFF.

This clonotype was picked up many times. The rearrangement links TRBV4-2 to TRBJ1-1, with TRBD1 as a possible D gene (6 bases). Germline CDR1 LGHNA, CDR2 YNFKEQ. This CDR3 region has 15 residues. V was cut by 1 base and J by 5 bases, with 14 bases left in between. CDR3 in amino acids: CASSQGWIGGTEAFF. CDR3 sequence (DNA): TGTGCCAGCAGCCAAGGCTGGATAGGGGGTACTGAAGCTTTCTTT.

This clonotype was recorded many times. The V gene is TRBV28, the J gene TRBJ2-7; D is possibly TRBD1 or TRBD2 (5 bases each). Per germline, CDR1 MDHEN and CDR2 SYDVKM. The CDR3 contains 11 residues. V was cut by 9 bases and J by 7 bases, with 13 bases left in between. The CDR3 sequence: CASGTQVEQYF. CDR3 DNA sequence: TGTGCCAGTGGGACCCAAGTTGAGCAGTACTTC.

This clonotype occurred many times. The V and J genes are TRBV28 and TRBJ2-7, with 13 nucleotides matching TRBD2. The CDR3 length is 16 residues. V trimming: 5 bases; J trimming: 4 bases; junction bases outside the gene matches: 8. Germline V gives CDR1 MDHEN, CDR2 SYDVKM. Here the CDR3 DNA reads TGTGCCAGCAGTCTGGGACTAGCGGGATCAAGGTACGAGCAGTACTTC. It is translated as CASSLGLAGSRYEQYF.

This chain joins TRBV2 and TRBJ2-1; possibly TRBD2 for D (5 bases). V lost 4 bases to trimming and J lost 2 bases, with 18 bases between them. The germline V gene has CDR1 SNHLY and CDR2 FYNNEI. This CDR3 region has 17 residues. The CDR3 spells CASSGGRGRAAYNEQFF. The CDR3 bases are TGTGCCAGCAGTGGGGGTCGAGGGCGAGCAGCCTACAATGAGCAGTTCTTC. The full variable domain, completed using reference TRBV2 and TRBJ2-1, is EPEVTQTPSHQVTQMGQEVILRCVPISNHLYFYWYRQILGQKVEFLVSFYNNEISEKSEIFDDQFSVERPDGSNFTLKIRSTKLEDSAMYFCASSGGRGRAAYNEQFFGPGTRLTVL.

This clonotype was recorded at least ten times. The chain uses TRBV3-1 and TRBJ2-5, with 8 bases that match TRBD1. Germline CDR1 and CDR2: LGHDT and YNNKEL (reference sequence). The CDR3 is made up of 17 amino acids. V was clipped by 1 base and J by 2 bases; unmatched bases: 9. The chain's CDR3 is CASSQGFRDRLQETQYF. The CDR3 DNA is TGTGCCAGCAGCCAAGGTTTCCGGGACAGGCTTCAAGAGACCCAGTACTTC.